The 32 T cell receptor beta chains below come from one sample, sequenced in a study of cytomegalovirus exposure and HLA in healthy donors. TCRdb's copy holds only in-frame clones and misses some; the assay was immunoSEQ multiplex PCR. The sample contains approximately 110,000 clones, 94% of which appear only once. Sequencing input: PBMCs. The source of these receptors is a woman between 18 and 29 years old in good health and CMV-seronegative.

CDR3 DNA sequence: TGTGCCAGCAGCTGGATGTTGGTAGGAGCCTACGAGCAGTACTTC. Its protein product is CASSWMLVGAYEQYF. This chain connects TRBV5-6 to TRBJ2-7; unclear D gene. The germline gives CDR1 SGHDT, CDR2 YYEEEE. This CDR3 contains 15 residues. Trimming removed 3 bases from V and 2 bases from J, with 15 bases in between.

This clone has only one observation. The chain combines TRBV28 with TRBJ2-7; 8 bases are a match to TRBD1. CDR1 MDHEN and CDR2 SYDVKM come from the germline V gene. Trimming at V came to 4 bases and at J to 4 bases, leaving 9 bases not matched to a gene. CDR3 length: 15 amino acids. The CDR3 DNA reads as TGTGCCAGCAGTTCTACCGGGACAGGTACATACGAGCAGTACTTC. It is translated as CASSSTGTGTYEQYF.

Only one count was recorded for this clone. The chain couples TRBV28 to TRBJ2-1, with a tentative D call TRBD2 (5 bases). This CDR3 comprises 14 residues. Trimming took off 3 bases at V and 4 bases at J, with 10 bases between the two ends. CDR1 and CDR2 (germline): MDHEN, SYDVKM. The CDR3 region is CASSFVAGYNEQFF. The CDR3 nucleotides are TGTGCCAGCAGTTTCGTTGCGGGTTACAATGAGCAGTTCTTC.

This clone was picked up one time. The chain uses TRBV30 and TRBJ2-1; 10 bases are shared with TRBD2. Germline V gene sequence: CDR1 GTSNPN, CDR2 SVGIG (reference sequence). CDR3 length: 14 amino acids. V lost 5 bases, J lost 7 bases, and 8 bases stayed unmatched. CDR3 in DNA: TGTGCCTGGGCAAGCGGGGGGGCCTGGAATGAGCAGTTCTTC. Its translation is CAWASGGAWNEQFF.

V gene TRBV7-3 combines with J gene TRBJ2-5; TRBD2 matches 8 bases. From germline, CDR1 is SGHTA and CDR2 FQGTGA. V shed 3 bases, J shed 5 bases, and the junction held 2 bases outside the gene matches. This CDR3 is built from 13 residues. The CDR3 protein is CASSFREGETQYF. CDR3 DNA: TGTGCCAGCAGCTTCCGGGAGGGTGAGACCCAGTACTTC.

The chain recombines TRBV19 with TRBJ1-5; 9 nucleotides line up with TRBD1. Germline trimming cut 5 bases from V and 1 base from J; bases unmatched to any gene: 9. Germline V lookup: CDR1 LNHDA, CDR2 SQIVND (reference sequence). The CDR3 is 17 residues long. The CDR3 loop is CASSYRDREVSNQPQHF. CDR3 in DNA: TGTGCCAGTAGTTACCGGGACAGGGAGGTGAGCAATCAGCCCCAGCATTTT. Full variable domain (missing parts from reference TRBV19 and TRBJ1-5): DGGITQSPKYLFRKEGQNVTLSCEQNLNHDAMYWYRQDPGQGLRLIYYSQIVNDFQKGDIAEGYSVSREKKESFPLTVTSAQKNPTAFYLCASSYRDREVSNQPQHFGDGTRLSIL.

The chain combines TRBV4-1 with TRBJ1-2, with unresolved D. CDR3 size: 14 residues. CDR1 and CDR2 (germline): MGHRA, YSYEKL. Trimming left V 0 bases short and J 7 bases short, with 12 bases between. CDR3 nucleotide sequence: TGCGCCAGCAGCCAAGAGGAAAGACTAACTGGCTACACCTTC. Translation: CASSQEERLTGYTF.

The chain combines TRBV29-1 with TRBJ1-4; D uncertain. Trimming left V 6 bases short and J 8 bases short, with 16 bases between. CDR1 is SQVTM, CDR2 ANQGSEA, per germline. The CDR3 covers 13 residues. The DNA of the CDR3 is TGCAGCGTCCTATCGAAGGCGGGAGAAAAACTGTTTTTT. Residues: CSVLSKAGEKLFF.

Here the CDR3 reads CASSGLDTYNEQFF. The CDR3 DNA is TGTGCCAGCAGTGGACTAGACACCTACAATGAGCAGTTCTTC. The rearrangement joins TRBV25-1 to TRBJ2-1; D is possibly TRBD2 (6 bases). The germline V gene encodes CDR1 MGHDK and CDR2 SYGVNS. Trimming took off 4 bases at V and 2 bases at J, with 9 bases between the two ends. The CDR3 spans 14 residues.

V is TRBV6-6 and J is TRBJ2-1; tentative D call: TRBD2 (6 bases). The CDR3 extends over 14 amino acids. Trimming shortened V by 7 bases and J by 4 bases, and 14 bases separated the two germline ends. The V gene's germline CDR1 is MNHNY and CDR2 SVGAGI (reference sequence). The DNA for the CDR3 is TGTGCCAGCAAATTCGGGGGTTATTACAATGAGCAGTTCTTC. Protein: CASKFGGYYNEQFF.

The chain is built from TRBV27 and TRBJ2-1; possible D gene TRBD2, 6 bases. This CDR3 spans 13 amino acids. Deletions cut 5 bases from V and 8 bases from J, with 13 bases between. Germline values: CDR1 MNHEY, CDR2 SMNVEV (reference sequence). Here the CDR3 DNA reads TGTGCCAGCAGTCCGCCCGGGGGAGATGAGCAGTTCTTC. Its protein product is CASSPPGGDEQFF.

The chain employs TRBV6-6 and TRBJ2-3; 9 nucleotides agree with TRBD2. J was trimmed by 3 bases and V by 5 bases; bases with no gene match: 3. Germline V gene lookup returns CDR1 MNHNY and CDR2 SVGAGI (reference sequence). The CDR3 has 14 amino acids. The CDR3 region is CASSPSGETDTQYF. The CDR3 bases are TGTGCCAGCAGTCCTAGCGGGGAAACAGATACGCAGTATTTT.

The chain carries TRBV11-2 and TRBJ2-7; 9 nucleotides line up with TRBD2. CDR1 and CDR2 (germline): SGHAT, FQNNGV. CDR3 length: 16 residues. The V segment lost 0 bases and the J segment 3 bases; nucleotides outside the gene matches: 6. The CDR3 DNA is TGTGCCAGCAGCTTAGATGGAGTAGCGGGGGACTACGAGCAGTACTTC. This gives the protein CASSLDGVAGDYEQYF.

This chain links TRBV25-1 with TRBJ2-1; D is undetermined. Trimming took off 6 bases at V and 4 bases at J, with 4 bases between the two ends. The CDR3 has 11 residues. The germline V gene encodes CDR1 MGHDK and CDR2 SYGVNS. CDR3 coding DNA: TGTGCCAGCAGACAGTACAATGAGCAGTTCTTC. Encoded protein: CASRQYNEQFF.

The genes are TRBV28 and TRBJ2-7, with D possibly TRBD1 on 5 matching bases. This CDR3 region has 12 residues. V lost 8 bases and J lost 2, with 10 bases in between. Per germline, CDR1 MDHEN and CDR2 SYDVKM. The CDR3 reads CASGGAAYEQYF. As DNA, the CDR3 is TGTGCCAGCGGTGGGGCTGCCTACGAGCAGTACTTC.

The chain combines TRBV27 with TRBJ2-1; 11 positions match TRBD2. The germline gives CDR1 MNHEY, CDR2 SMNVEV (reference sequence). V lost 5 bases to trimming and J lost 6 bases; unmatched junction nucleotides: 6. The CDR3 has 15 amino acids. Here the CDR3 reads CASSPVGLAGNEQFF. The DNA of the CDR3 is TGTGCCAGCAGTCCCGTAGGACTAGCGGGCAATGAGCAGTTCTTC.

The rearrangement joins TRBV27 to TRBJ2-2; TRBD1 aligns across 7 bases. Germline V lookup: CDR1 MNHEY, CDR2 SMNVEV (reference sequence). The CDR3 contains 15 residues. The J segment lost 4 bases and the V segment lost 5 bases, leaving 7 bases of the junction unmatched. The CDR3 loop is CASSPGTDLTGELFF. The CDR3 region has the DNA TGTGCCAGCAGTCCCGGGACAGATCTCACCGGGGAGCTGTTTTTT.

The chain recombines TRBV2 with TRBJ2-1; D is undetermined. The CDR3 is 12 amino acids. Trimming pared 4 bases from V and 4 bases from J, leaving 5 bases between. CDR1 is SNHLY and CDR2 is FYNNEI in the germline V gene. CDR3 DNA: TGTGCCAGCAGTGCAGAATACAATGAGCAGTTCTTC. Its translation is CASSAEYNEQFF.

The chain is built from TRBV30 and TRBJ1-2; D remains ambiguous. The ends were cut back, 2 bases at V and 4 bases at J, with 8 bases in the middle. The germline CDR1 and CDR2 sequences are GTSNPN and SVGIG (reference sequence). The CDR3 contains 12 residues. DNA of the CDR3: TGTGCCTGGAGTTTTAGCCCCTATGGCTACACCTTC. Amino acid sequence: CAWSFSPYGYTF.

V and J are TRBV2 and TRBJ1-4; the match to TRBD1 covers 9 bases. CDR3 length equals 15 residues. With V trimmed by 2 bases and J by 8 bases, 6 bases remained unmatched. CDR1 SNHLY and CDR2 FYNNEI come from the germline V gene. CDR3 protein: CASSERGGQGEKLFF. The CDR3 bases are TGTGCCAGCAGTGAAAGAGGGGGACAGGGAGAAAAACTGTTTTTT. Filled out from reference TRBV2 and TRBJ1-4, the complete variable domain reads EPEVTQTPSHQVTQMGQEVILRCVPISNHLYFYWYRQILGQKVEFLVSFYNNEISEKSEIFDDQFSVERPDGSNFTLKIRSTKLEDSAMYFCASSERGGQGEKLFFGSGTQLSVL.

This sequence joins TRBV10-1 and TRBJ2-2; D gene unclear. Trimming cost V 6 bases and J 5 bases, with 10 bases left between them. The CDR3 contains 13 residues. Germline CDR1 WNHNN, CDR2 SYGVQD (reference sequence). The CDR3 DNA sequence: TGCGCCAGCAGCGCGGATTATACCGGGGAGCTGTTTTTT. It yields the protein CASSADYTGELFF.

The genes are TRBV27 and TRBJ2-3, with 8 positions matching TRBD2. The ends lost 8 bases at V and 6 bases at J; junction bases unmatched: 4. Germline CDR1 and CDR2: MNHEY and SMNVEV (reference sequence). The CDR3 has 12 amino acids. This chain's CDR3 is CASRAGGDTQYF. The CDR3 DNA reads TGTGCCAGCCGGGCGGGAGGTGATACGCAGTATTTT.

The chain carries TRBV5-6 and TRBJ1-2; 9 bases agree with TRBD1. The length of the CDR3 is 16 residues. The germline CDR1 and CDR2 sequences are SGHDT and YYEEEE. V was pared by 2 bases and J by 2 bases, with 7 bases of the junction left unmatched. DNA of the CDR3: TGTGCCAGCAGCTTTTCCGGGACAGGGTCAAACTATGGCTACACCTTC. This sequence encodes CASSFSGTGSNYGYTF. Full variable domain (remainder filled in from reference TRBV5-6 and TRBJ1-2): DAGVTQSPTHLIKTRGQQVTLRCSPKSGHDTVSWYQQALGQGPQFIFQYYEEEERQRGNFPDRFSGHQFPNYSSELNVNALLLGDSALYLCASSFSGTGSNYGYTFGSGTRLTVV.

The chain links TRBV7-8 to TRBJ2-3, with 9 bases identical to TRBD2. Unmatched junction bases numbered 11, after V lost 7 bases and J lost 3 bases. This CDR3 contains 16 residues. CDR1 and CDR2 (germline): SGHVS, FQNEAQ. The CDR3 bases are TGTGCCAGCAACCACCAAGCGGGAGGAGGGACAGATACGCAGTATTTT. It yields the protein CASNHQAGGGTDTQYF. The complete variable domain, with remaining parts taken from reference TRBV7-8 and TRBJ2-3, reads GAGVSQSPRYKVAKRGQDVALRCDPISGHVSLFWYQQALGQGPEFLTYFQNEAQLDKSGLPSDRFFAERPEGSVSTLKIQRTQQEDSAVYLCASNHQAGGGTDTQYFGPGTRLTVL.

This clone has a single count. The chain links TRBV29-1 to TRBJ2-7, with D perhaps TRBD1 (6 bases). The CDR3 extends over 14 amino acids. Trimming shortened V by 3 bases and J by 6 bases, and 18 bases separated the two germline ends. Germline loops: CDR1 SQVTM, CDR2 ANQGSEA. CDR3 sequence (DNA): TGCAGCGTTGATTCCCAGGGGTTATCCCTCGAGCAGTACTTC. Translation: CSVDSQGLSLEQYF.

J is TRBJ2-1 and V is TRBV18; D may be TRBD1 (6 bases). V was clipped by 6 bases and J by 5 bases, with 11 bases between them. This CDR3 is built from 13 residues. CDR1 and CDR2 from the germline V gene are KGHSH and LQKENI. The CDR3 DNA reads as TGTGCCAGCTCGGACAGCCCTAACAATGAGCAGTTCTTC. Translating gives CASSDSPNNEQFF.

J is TRBJ1-2 and V is TRBV7-9; D not resolved. Germline-derived CDR1 and CDR2 are SEHNR and FQNEAQ (reference sequence). The CDR3 covers 11 residues. The CDR3, as DNA: TGTGTGGGTACCCGCCGAGGAGGCTACACCTTC. Translating gives CVGTRRGGYTF.

The chain joins TRBV27 to TRBJ1-6; D is uncertain. Trimming left V 6 bases short and J 7 bases short, with 13 bases between. The CDR3 runs to 14 residues. The germline CDR1 and CDR2 sequences are MNHEY and SMNVEV (reference sequence). The CDR3 DNA reads TGTGCCAGCAGCCCCCGGGTCGTAAATTCACCCCTCCACTTT. Translated, it gives CASSPRVVNSPLHF.

This rearrangement joins TRBV6-1 to TRBJ1-6; 9 bases line up with TRBD1. This CDR3 has 14 residues. Looked up from germline, CDR1 is MNHNS and CDR2 is SASEGT. Trimming at V came to 4 bases and at J to 10 bases, leaving 5 bases not matched to a gene. This CDR3 reads CASSGQGVYSPLHF. Here the CDR3 DNA reads TGTGCCAGCAGTGGACAGGGGGTTTACTCACCCCTCCACTTT.

J is TRBJ1-5 and V is TRBV21-1; the table's TRBD1 call for D was not verified on the DNA. TRBV21-1 is assigned pseudogene status. The CDR3 sequence is 14 residues long. CDR3 sequence (DNA): TGTGCCGGGTCCCTAACAGGGTTTAATCAGCCCCAGCATTTT. Protein sequence: CAGSLTGFNQPQHF.

V gene TRBV30 combines with J gene TRBJ1-2; TRBD1 might be the D (5 bases). Germline V lookup: CDR1 GTSNPN, CDR2 SVGIG (reference sequence). The CDR3 runs 12 residues. Deletions cut 0 bases from V and 5 bases from J, with 7 bases between. This CDR3 reads CAWSVAGYGYTF. In DNA form, the CDR3 reads TGTGCCTGGAGTGTCGCAGGGTATGGCTACACCTTC. Variable domain in full (rest from reference TRBV30 and TRBJ1-2): SQTIHQWPATLVQPVGSPLSLECTVEGTSNPNLYWYRQAAGRGLQLLFYSVGIGQISSEVPQNLSASRPQDRQFILSSKKLLLSDSGFYLCAWSVAGYGYTFGSGTRLTVV.

This rearrangement joins TRBV2 to TRBJ2-7, with TRBD2 as a possible D gene (5 bases). Germline V gene data show CDR1 as SNHLY and CDR2 as FYNNEI. The CDR3 covers 11 residues. Trimming stripped 10 bases from V and 4 bases from J, with 11 bases between. The CDR3 is CATEGRYEQYF. The CDR3 DNA is TGTGCCACAGAAGGGAGATACGAGCAGTACTTC.